Presented here are 7 T cell receptor beta chains from one specimen sequenced in a study of PD-L1 blockade in urothelial cancer. Sequencing used immunoSEQ multiplex PCR; TCRdb keeps in-frame clones, though not all of them. This sample has around 46,000 clones, with 88% found just once. Noted time point: peripheral blood 6 weeks after treatment start. The sample in question was PBMCs, obtained around atezolizumab (anti-PD-L1) treatment. These receptors were taken from a man between 60 and 75 years old with urothelial cancer.

V is TRBV5-4 and J is TRBJ1-2, with 7 bases matching TRBD1. This CDR3 contains 13 residues. The V gene's germline CDR1 is SGHNT and CDR2 YYREEE (reference sequence). The ends lost 4 bases at V and 9 bases at J; junction bases unmatched: 9. The CDR3 loop reads CASSTPDRDRYTF. CDR3 DNA: TGTGCCAGCAGCACCCCCGACAGGGATCGCTACACCTTC.

The rearrangement links TRBV6-5 to TRBJ1-1; TRBD1 might be the D (6 bases). This CDR3 contains 15 residues. The V end was cut by 0 bases, the J end by 6 bases, with 14 bases between. The germline V gene has CDR1 MNHEY and CDR2 SVGAGI. CDR3 in DNA: TGTGCCAGCAGTTACTCGGGGGGCGGGAGCGCTGAAGCTTTCTTT. The encoded protein is CASSYSGGGSAEAFF.

This clone showed up just a few times. The CDR3 coding sequence is TGTGCCAGTAGTAGGGCGCAGGGGAACTATGGCTACACCTTC. This sequence encodes CASSRAQGNYGYTF. The V and J genes are TRBV19 and TRBJ1-2; D perhaps matches TRBD1 (6 bases). Trimming removed 4 bases at V and 2 bases at J, with 11 bases between. The length of the CDR3 is 14 residues. The germline V gene has CDR1 LNHDA and CDR2 SQIVND (reference sequence).

This clone was recorded once. The chain carries TRBV11-2 and TRBJ2-2; 9 bases are a match to TRBD2. The length of the CDR3 is 16 residues. With 5 bases clipped from V and 6 bases from J, the junction kept 10 bases outside the gene matches. From germline, CDR1 is SGHAT and CDR2 FQNNGV. This CDR3 reads CASSPGGLAGSGELFF. Written as DNA, the CDR3 is TGTGCCAGCAGCCCCGGAGGGCTAGCGGGGTCCGGGGAGCTGTTTTTT.

This rearrangement joins TRBV10-2 to TRBJ1-2, with TRBD1 matching over 7 bases. The CDR3 totals 13 residues. The V gene end was trimmed by 5 bases and the J gene end by 6 bases; junction bases not matched to a gene: 6. Germline loops: CDR1 WSHSY, CDR2 SAAADI. The CDR3 nucleotides are TGCGCCAGCAGTCCGGGACAGTGGGATGGCTACACCTTC. Encoded protein: CASSPGQWDGYTF.

In nucleotides, the CDR3 is TGTGCCAGCAGTCCCGGGACAGAGAACACTGAAGCTTTCTTT. Amino acids: CASSPGTENTEAFF. The chain has TRBV9 and TRBJ1-1; 7 bases are a match to TRBD1. The V gene's germline CDR1 is SGDLS and CDR2 YYNGEE. The CDR3 runs to 14 residues. V lost 5 bases, J lost 1 base, and 5 bases stayed unmatched.

V is TRBV18 and J is TRBJ1-5, with 8 bases fitting TRBD1. CDR3 size: 15 residues. J lost 8 bases, V lost 2 bases, and 8 bases had no gene match. CDR1 and CDR2 from the germline V gene are KGHSH and LQKENI. CDR3 sequence reads: CASSPGQGASEPQHF. The CDR3 DNA follows: TGTGCCAGCTCACCAGGGCAGGGGGCGTCGGAGCCCCAGCATTTT.